The sequence of this T cell receptor (beta chain) was determined in a study of blood T cell repertoires in COVID-19 (dated by TCRdb to the early 2020s). About the full investigation: Samples covering the acute and convalescent phases of COVID-19 were provided by collaborators in the United States, Italy and Spain. The material from the prospective study consisted of cDNA or gDNA derived from T cells, B-cell-depleted T cells, or PBMCs. The dataset comprised deeply sampled blood TCRbeta repertoires from subjects exposed to, actively infected with, or recovered from COVID-19. A freely available public database, intended as a resource for researchers studying the immune response to SARS-CoV-2, is where the repertoires were released. Samples came from the ongoing ImmuneRACE study (first 160 participants) plus 1,254 subjects from 6 global collaborators. A de-identified subject ID, COVID-19 status, age in years and sex were almost always included in the sample metadata. Where available, HLA class I and class II types were obtained from metadata supplied by the sample provider rather than from assay-based typing. Study-wide findings and limitations: How much clinical and demographic metadata was included differed by source and by participant, and the metadata was provided uncurated.

The V end loses 7 bases and the J end loses 2 bases, and a stretch of 14 bases separates them. The CDR3 sequence holds 15 residues, the cysteine and phenylalanine included. Of all the DNA, just the CDR3 is kept, 45 bases in frame from base 1. CDR1 is given as LNHDA and CDR2 as SQIVND, both from the germline V gene (reference sequence). TCRbeta CDR3 regions were amplified from genomic DNA using the immunoSEQ Assay, a bias-controlled multiplex PCR. The source study handled its data this way. Nucleated cell counts per sample were estimated from amplification of reference gene primers within the assay. To quantify the absolute abundance of each unique TCRbeta CDR3 rearrangement, sequence reads were collapsed and filtered. For each sample, productive Simpson clonality was calculated by taking the square root of Simpson's diversity index across productive rearrangements. This is the immuneACCESS table as TCRdb keeps it, with only in-frame sequences that have V and J called. A part of the clones is gone; compared with another copy, unresolved V genes explain less than half, and the rest is unexplained. The V and J calls and clone size come from that table; D and trimming were worked out from the DNA. This sample comprises about 390,000 clones, approximately 87% of them detected only once. 2.3% of the sample is held by the ten biggest clonotypes.

At one collaborating source in Seattle, patients were enrolled during active infection and were followed longitudinally through the course of disease. Collaborating institutions collected whole blood in K2EDTA tubes following their own protocols. For TCRbeta analysis, collaborators shipped samples in one of three forms: frozen whole blood, isolated PBMCs, or DNA extracted from either of those sample types. Notes on this clone: The specificity of this receptor is unknown. Nothing much larger sits one base from this clone, and base qualities are not available.

The V and J segments used are TRBV19 and TRBJ1-4, and the D gene may be TRBD1, 6 bases matching. The sequence derives from a woman aged 55-69 years with COVID-19, enrolled during active disease. The source material was peripheral blood. For the CDR3, the sequence is CASKQGSTTNEKLFF. The nucleotide sequence reads TGTGCCAGTAAACAGGGAAGCACGACTAATGAAAAACTGTTTTTT.